These 14 T cell receptor beta chains were all obtained from the same sample, sequenced in a study of blood T cell repertoires in COVID-19. This table comes from immunoSEQ multiplex PCR, and its TCRdb copy is limited to in-frame clones, with some not included. Of approximately 140,000 clones listed, roughly 90% are singletons. The specimen sequenced was peripheral blood. The receptors come from a man aged 65-85 years with active COVID-19.

The chain uses TRBV11-2 and TRBJ2-3, with 10 positions matching TRBD2. This CDR3 spans 18 amino acids. The ends lost 4 bases at V and 8 bases at J; junction bases unmatched: 18. Germline CDR1 and CDR2: SGHAT and FQNNGV. CDR3 DNA: TGTGCCAGCAGCTCCCCCCCAGGGAGCGGGAGGGTGATTGGTACGCAGTATTTT. Its protein is CASSSPPGSGRVIGTQYF. The whole variable domain, remainder taken from reference TRBV11-2 and TRBJ2-3, is EAGVAQSPRYKIIEKRQSVAFWCNPISGHATLYWYQQILGQGPKLLIQFQNNGVVDDSQLPKDRFSAERLKGVDSTLKIQPAKLEDSAVYLCASSSPPGSGRVIGTQYFGPGTRLTVL.

This clone was seen only once. V gene TRBV5-1 combines with J gene TRBJ1-1; no clear D gene. This CDR3 is built from 13 residues. Germline CDR1 SGHRS, CDR2 YFSETQ. With 6 bases removed from V and 1 base from J, the gap between germline ends came to 10 bases. In nucleotides, the CDR3 is TGCGCCAGCAATGCGCGCGGGAACACTGAAGCTTTCTTT. Translating gives CASNARGNTEAFF.

This sequence joins TRBV7-2 and TRBJ2-3; possible D gene TRBD2, 5 bases. CDR1 and CDR2 (germline): SGHTA, FQGNSA. Trimming pared 3 bases from V and 2 bases from J, leaving 9 bases between. The CDR3 loop spans 14 amino acids. Here the CDR3 DNA reads TGTGCCAGCAGCTTGCGAGGGCTCACAGATACGCAGTATTTT. Translation gives CASSLRGLTDTQYF.

The gene calls are TRBV9 and TRBJ1-2; perhaps TRBD1 as D (6 bases). Germline CDR1 SGDLS, CDR2 YYNGEE. The V and J ends lost 3 bases and 8 bases respectively, with 17 bases between them. The CDR3 totals 14 residues. The CDR3: CASSAQAGVGGYTF. The CDR3 DNA reads TGTGCCAGCAGCGCCCAGGCAGGGGTCGGCGGCTACACCTTC.

This chain links TRBV28 with TRBJ2-1; 8 bases fit TRBD1. CDR1 MDHEN and CDR2 SYDVKM come from the germline V gene. Trimming at V came to 3 bases and at J to 1 base, leaving 5 bases not matched to a gene. The CDR3 consists of 16 residues. The CDR3 DNA follows: TGTGCCAGCAGTTTCCGGACAGGGTTGTCCTACAATGAGCAGTTCTTC. Amino acids: CASSFRTGLSYNEQFF.

This clone came up once. The chain has TRBV5-1 and TRBJ1-2, with D tentatively TRBD1 (6 bases). Between the trimmed V and J ends, which lost 0 bases and 8 bases, there was a span of 14 bases. CDR1 is SGHRS and CDR2 is YFSETQ in the germline V gene. CDR3 length equals 14 residues. CDR3 sequence reads: CASSLDAGVYGYTF. The CDR3 coding sequence is TGCGCCAGCAGCTTGGACGCAGGGGTGTACGGCTACACCTTC.

The V call is TRBV12-3 or TRBV12-4, the J call TRBJ2-7; maybe TRBD1 (6 bases). The V and J ends lost 4 bases and 2 bases respectively, with 9 bases between them. CDR3 size: 13 residues. The CDR3 sequence: CASSSGQPYEQYF. Here the CDR3 DNA reads TGTGCCAGCAGTTCCGGACAGCCCTACGAGCAGTACTTC.

This clone was recorded once. V is TRBV30 and J is TRBJ1-2; the match to TRBD1 covers 9 bases. The ends lost 2 bases at V and 5 bases at J; junction bases unmatched: 18. Germline V CDR1 and CDR2: GTSNPN, SVGIG (reference sequence). The CDR3 runs to 18 residues. The CDR3 DNA reads TGTGCCTGGAGTAGGGACAGGGACCGGCCTTGGGGGTTATATGGCTACACCTTC. As protein: CAWSRDRDRPWGLYGYTF.

The genes are TRBV7-2 and TRBJ2-7; 10 bases map to TRBD1. The germline CDR1 and CDR2 sequences are SGHTA and FQGNSA. V dropped 1 base and J dropped 6; count of bases not matched to a gene: 9. The CDR3 contains 16 residues. CDR3 in DNA: TGTGCCAGCAGCTTAGTATCACGGGACAGGGGATCCGAGCAGTACTTC. This gives the protein CASSLVSRDRGSEQYF.

This clone was detected only a few times. The sample has other DNA sequences that encode this CDR3 too. This rearrangement joins TRBV5-1 to TRBJ2-7, with TRBD1 identical over 12 bases. Germline trimming cut 5 bases from V and 1 base from J; bases unmatched to any gene: 1. Germline V gives CDR1 SGHRS, CDR2 YFSETQ. The CDR3 runs to 14 residues. The CDR3 DNA follows: TGCGCCAGCAGGGGACAGGGGGCTTCCTACGAGCAGTACTTC. The encoded protein is CASRGQGASYEQYF. The full variable domain, its missing parts supplied by reference TRBV5-1 and TRBJ2-7, is KAGVTQTPRYLIKTRGQQVTLSCSPISGHRSVSWYQQTPGQGLQFLFEYFSETQRNKGNFPGRFSGRQFSNSRSEMNVSTLELGDSALYLCASRGQGASYEQYFGPGTRLTVT.

The rearrangement joins TRBV30 to TRBJ1-2; 8 nucleotides agree with TRBD1. The CDR3 is 12 amino acids. Germline V CDR1 and CDR2: GTSNPN, SVGIG (reference sequence). The V gene end was trimmed by 7 bases and the J gene end by 7 bases; junction bases not matched to a gene: 8. The CDR3 nucleotides are TGTGCCTCGCACCAGGGGGCAGGTGGCTACACCTTC. Residues: CASHQGAGGYTF.

The chain carries TRBV29-1 and TRBJ2-7; 9 bases are shared with TRBD2. This CDR3 region has 17 residues. The junction had 16 bases not matched to a gene; V was cut back by 4 bases and J by 3 bases. Germline V gene lookup returns CDR1 SQVTM and CDR2 ANQGSEA. This chain's CDR3 is CSVARGPLAGANYEQYF. For the CDR3, the DNA is TGCAGCGTTGCTCGAGGTCCGTTAGCGGGGGCTAACTACGAGCAGTACTTC.

The chain is built from TRBV6-1 and TRBJ2-1, with 14 bases identical to TRBD2. J was trimmed by 4 bases and V by 2 bases; bases with no gene match: 13. Germline CDR1 is MNHNS and CDR2 is SASEGT. The CDR3 covers 20 residues. The CDR3 DNA sequence: TGTGCCAGCAGTGAAAGGGCGGGGACTAGCGGGAGTACGGGATACAATGAGCAGTTCTTC. It specifies CASSERAGTSGSTGYNEQFF.

The genes are TRBV4-2 and TRBJ1-1, with D unresolved. V was shortened by 1 base and J by 4 bases, with 13 bases between the two germline ends. Germline V gene sequence: CDR1 LGHNA, CDR2 YNFKEQ. CDR3 length equals 15 residues. In DNA, the CDR3 is TGTGCCAGCAGCCAAGCGACGTTTAGAGGCACTGAAGCTTTCTTT. Its translation: CASSQATFRGTEAFF.